One and the same sample provided the 14 T cell receptor beta chains below, sequenced in a study of CD8+CD57+ T cells in acquired aplastic anemia. The template used for profiling TCR beta VDJ and CDR3 was genomic DNA. Each CDR3 protein is one row after TCRdb ran MiXCR on the reads. The sample consists of some 170,000 distinct CDR3 sequences, 47% of them appearing once. Patients selected for sequencing had displayed CD8+CD57+ cell expansion by flow cytometry. Specimen: sorted CD4+, CD8+, or CD8+CD57+ T cells (not recorded which) from PBMCs. The receptors stem from a human donor with aplastic anemia.

At least ten counts were recorded for this clonotype. V is TRBV9 and J is TRBJ1-2; D remains unclear. CDR1 and CDR2 from the germline V gene are SGDLS and YYNGEE. The CDR3 sequence is 15 residues long. Trimming took off 5 bases at V and 6 bases at J, with 20 bases between the two ends. CDR3 nucleotide sequence: TGTGCCAGCAGTGGATTAGTGTCCGAAACTAATGGCTACACCTTC. Its translation is CASSGLVSETNGYTF.

Notes on this clonotype: A much larger clone lies a single base off, so this may be a read error. This chain links TRBV20-1 with TRBJ2-2; TRBD2 is a possible D gene (8 bases). This CDR3 has 14 residues. Germline V CDR1 and CDR2: DFQATT, SNEGSKA (reference sequence). In DNA, the CDR3 is TGCAGTGCCACGGGACTAGGGGGCACCGGGGAGCTGCTTTTT. Its protein product is CSATGLGGTGELLF.

This clonotype has at least ten counts. The genes are TRBV20-1 and TRBJ2-3; TRBD2 matches 9 bases. The CDR3 spans 15 residues. Germline CDR1 and CDR2: DFQATT and SNEGSKA (reference sequence). The ends lost 6 bases at V and 5 bases at J; junction bases unmatched: 12. CDR3 loop: CSALAGGAVGDTQYF. The CDR3, as DNA: TGCAGTGCCCTCGCGGGGGGGGCGGTCGGAGATACGCAGTATTTT.

This clonotype was counted many times. The V gene is TRBV7-2, the J gene TRBJ2-5, with 12 bases matching TRBD2. This CDR3 contains 15 residues. Germline V CDR1 and CDR2: SGHTA, FQGNSA. With 5 bases clipped from V and 6 bases from J, the junction kept 7 bases outside the gene matches. CDR3 nucleotides: TGTGCCAGCAGCGCCGCACTAGCGGGGGGAAAGACCCAGTACTTC. Amino acids: CASSAALAGGKTQYF. Drawing the rest from reference TRBV7-2 and TRBJ2-5, the complete variable domain is GAGVSQSPSNKVTEKGKDVELRCDPISGHTALYWYRQSLGQGLEFLIYFQGNSAPDKSGLPSDRFSAERTGGSVSTLTIQRTQQEDSAVYLCASSAALAGGKTQYFGPGTRLLVL.

Many counts were recorded for this clonotype. This chain links TRBV7-8 with TRBJ2-5; the match to TRBD1 covers 7 bases. Trimming at V came to 5 bases and at J to 4 bases, leaving 4 bases not matched to a gene. This CDR3 comprises 13 residues. From germline, CDR1 is SGHVS and CDR2 FQNEAQ. The CDR3 sequence: CASSPTGAETQYF. In DNA form, the CDR3 reads TGTGCCAGCAGCCCAACAGGGGCAGAGACCCAGTACTTC.

The chain is built from TRBV15 and TRBJ2-7, with D possibly TRBD2 on 5 matching bases. Germline CDR1 reads LNHNV; CDR2 reads YYDKDF (reference sequence). V was pared by 3 bases and J by 5 bases, with 17 bases between. The CDR3 spans 15 residues. For the CDR3, the DNA is TGTGCCACCAGCAGGGCGGACTTCAATGATGACGAGCAGTACTTC. It is translated as CATSRADFNDDEQYF.

This chain connects TRBV2 to TRBJ2-1; D is uncertain. Per the germline V gene, CDR1 is SNHLY and CDR2 is FYNNEI. This CDR3 is built from 11 residues. V was clipped by 7 bases and J by 4 bases, with 5 bases between them. The DNA for the CDR3 is TGTGCCAGCATAGGTTACAATGAGCAGTTCTTC. It translates to CASIGYNEQFF. The full variable domain, completed using reference TRBV2 and TRBJ2-1, is EPEVTQTPSHQVTQMGQEVILRCVPISNHLYFYWYRQILGQKVEFLVSFYNNEISEKSEIFDDQFSVERPDGSNFTLKIRSTKLEDSAMYFCASIGYNEQFFGPGTRLTVL.

V usage is TRBV5-1 and J usage is TRBJ2-3; 7 bases fit TRBD1. After removal of 7 bases from V and 0 bases from J, the junction contained 8 bases not matched to a gene. CDR3 length: 15 amino acids. The germline gives CDR1 SGHRS, CDR2 YFSETQ. The CDR3 sequence: CASEPGDRSTDTQYF. The CDR3 DNA is TGCGCCAGCGAGCCCGGGGACAGAAGCACAGATACGCAGTATTTT.

This clonotype was found once. V and J are TRBV2 and TRBJ1-1; weak D call: TRBD1 (5 bases). This CDR3 has 14 residues. Germline V gives CDR1 SNHLY, CDR2 FYNNEI. Deletions cut 4 bases from V and 1 base from J, with 10 bases between. The CDR3 reads CASSVQRGNTEAFF. The CDR3 coding sequence is TGTGCCAGCAGTGTGCAAAGGGGGAACACTGAAGCTTTCTTT.

This clonotype has just a few counts. The chain employs TRBV4-2 and TRBJ1-2, with unresolved D. The CDR3 runs 15 residues. Trimming pared 3 bases from V and 1 base from J, leaving 12 bases between. Germline lookup yields CDR1 LGHNA and CDR2 YNFKEQ. The CDR3 DNA reads as TGTGCCAGCAGCCAGCCTCGGCCTGATAACTATGGCTACACCTTC. It is translated as CASSQPRPDNYGYTF.

This clonotype was observed at least ten times. The rearrangement links TRBV6-5 to TRBJ1-2; weak D call: TRBD1 (5 bases). Trimming stripped 0 bases from V and 2 bases from J, with 7 bases between. The CDR3 is 14 residues long. Germline V lookup: CDR1 MNHEY, CDR2 SVGAGI. The CDR3 DNA reads TGTGCCAGCAGTTACTCGACAGCCAACTATGGCTACACCTTC. Translating it yields CASSYSTANYGYTF.

This clonotype occurred a few times. Since the CDR3 does not end with the conserved phenylalanine or tryptophan, this likely comes from a read error. V and J are TRBV6-1 and TRBJ1-4; D remains unclear. Deletions cut 8 bases from V and 8 bases from J, with 12 bases between. CDR3 length: 12 residues. CDR1 is MNHNS, CDR2 SASEGT, per germline. This CDR3 is CASGDRSEKLFL. The CDR3 DNA sequence: TGTGCCAGCGGAGACCGTTCAGAAAAACTGTTTCTT.

The rearrangement uses TRBV7-8 and TRBJ2-5; TRBD2 aligns across 7 bases. CDR3 length: 12 residues. Trimming cost V 0 bases and J 9 bases; bases outside gene matches: 1. Germline assignment: CDR1 SGHVS and CDR2 FQNEAQ. Written as DNA, the CDR3 is TGTGCCAGCAGCTTAGCGGGGGGGGCCCAGTACTTC. Amino acids: CASSLAGGAQYF.

The gene calls are TRBV19 and TRBJ2-7; tentatively, D is TRBD2 (5 bases). CDR1 is LNHDA and CDR2 is SQIVND in the germline V gene (reference sequence). Trimming pared 2 bases from V and 5 bases from J, leaving 10 bases between. This CDR3 has 13 amino acids. The CDR3 sequence is CASSIRGLHEQYF. The CDR3 nucleotides are TGTGCCAGTAGTATACGGGGTCTCCACGAGCAGTACTTC.